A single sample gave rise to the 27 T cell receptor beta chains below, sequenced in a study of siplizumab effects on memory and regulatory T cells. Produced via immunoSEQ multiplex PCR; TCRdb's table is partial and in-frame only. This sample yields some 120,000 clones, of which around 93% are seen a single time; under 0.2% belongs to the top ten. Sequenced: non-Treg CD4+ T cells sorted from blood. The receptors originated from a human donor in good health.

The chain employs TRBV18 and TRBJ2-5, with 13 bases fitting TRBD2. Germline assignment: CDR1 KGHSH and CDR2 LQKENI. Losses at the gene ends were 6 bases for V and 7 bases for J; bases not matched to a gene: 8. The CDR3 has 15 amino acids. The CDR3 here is CASSSTSGGAVTQYF. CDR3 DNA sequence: TGTGCCAGCTCTTCAACTAGCGGGGGGGCCGTGACCCAGTACTTC.

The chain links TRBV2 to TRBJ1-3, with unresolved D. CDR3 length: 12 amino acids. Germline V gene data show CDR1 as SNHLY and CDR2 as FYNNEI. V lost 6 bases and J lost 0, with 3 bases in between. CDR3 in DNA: TGTGCCAGCAGCAACTCTGGAAACACCATATATTTT. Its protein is CASSNSGNTIYF.

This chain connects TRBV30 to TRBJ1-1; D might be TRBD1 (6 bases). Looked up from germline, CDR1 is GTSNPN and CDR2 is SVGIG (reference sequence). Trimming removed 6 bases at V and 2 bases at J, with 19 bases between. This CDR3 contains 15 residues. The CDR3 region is CACETIAGENTEAFF. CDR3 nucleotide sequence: TGTGCCTGCGAGACAATTGCAGGGGAAAACACTGAAGCTTTCTTT.

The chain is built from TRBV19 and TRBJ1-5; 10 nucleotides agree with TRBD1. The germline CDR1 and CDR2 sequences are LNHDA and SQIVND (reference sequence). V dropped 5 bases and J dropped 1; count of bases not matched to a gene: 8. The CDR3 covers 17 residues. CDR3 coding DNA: TGTGCCAGTAGTCCGGGGACAGGGGTCCGAAGCAATCAGCCCCAGCATTTT. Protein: CASSPGTGVRSNQPQHF.

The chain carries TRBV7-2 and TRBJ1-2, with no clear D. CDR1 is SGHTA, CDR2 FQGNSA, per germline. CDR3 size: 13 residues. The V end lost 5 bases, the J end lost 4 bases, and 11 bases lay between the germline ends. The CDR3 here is CASSPSPRYGYTF. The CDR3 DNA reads TGTGCCAGCAGCCCAAGTCCCCGCTATGGCTACACCTTC.

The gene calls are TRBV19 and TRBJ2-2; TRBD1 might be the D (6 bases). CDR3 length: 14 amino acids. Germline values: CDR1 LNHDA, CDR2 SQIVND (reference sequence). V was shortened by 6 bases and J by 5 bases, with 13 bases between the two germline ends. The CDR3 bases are TGTGCCAGTAGGGCGCCAGGGGAGACCGGGGAGCTGTTTTTT. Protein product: CASRAPGETGELFF.

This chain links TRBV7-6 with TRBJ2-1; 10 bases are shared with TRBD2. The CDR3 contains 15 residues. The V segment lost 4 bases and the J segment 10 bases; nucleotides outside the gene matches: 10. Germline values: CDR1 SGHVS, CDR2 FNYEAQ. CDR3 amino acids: CASSSASGGFREQFF. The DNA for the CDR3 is TGTGCCAGCAGCTCGGCTAGCGGGGGCTTTCGCGAGCAGTTCTTC.

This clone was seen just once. The CDR3 region has the DNA TGTGCCAGCAGCTTATGGTCCACAACCTACAATGAGCAGTTCTTC. This gives the protein CASSLWSTTYNEQFF. The chain recombines TRBV7-9 with TRBJ2-1; D is unclear. V was shortened by 2 bases and J by 2 bases, with 10 bases between the two germline ends. The CDR3 totals 15 residues. Germline CDR1 reads SEHNR; CDR2 reads FQNEAQ (reference sequence).

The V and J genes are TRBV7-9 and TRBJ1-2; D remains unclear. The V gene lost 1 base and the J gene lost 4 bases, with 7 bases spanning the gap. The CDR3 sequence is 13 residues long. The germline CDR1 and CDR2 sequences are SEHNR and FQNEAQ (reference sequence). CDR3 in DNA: TGTGCCAGCAGCTTAGTCGAATTCTATGGCTACACCTTC. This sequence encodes CASSLVEFYGYTF.

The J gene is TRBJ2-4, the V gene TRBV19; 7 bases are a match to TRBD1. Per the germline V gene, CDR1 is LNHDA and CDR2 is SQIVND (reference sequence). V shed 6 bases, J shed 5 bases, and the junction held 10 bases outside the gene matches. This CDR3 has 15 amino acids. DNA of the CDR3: TGTGCCAGTAGCCCAGGGACAGTGGGTGAAAACATTCAGTACTTC. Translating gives CASSPGTVGENIQYF.

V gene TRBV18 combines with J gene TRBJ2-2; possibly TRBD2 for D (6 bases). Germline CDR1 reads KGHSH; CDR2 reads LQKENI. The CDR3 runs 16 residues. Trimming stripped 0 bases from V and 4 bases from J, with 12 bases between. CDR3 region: CASSPPTGGRTGELFF. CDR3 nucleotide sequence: TGTGCCAGCTCACCACCGACCGGGGGTCGCACCGGGGAGCTGTTTTTT.

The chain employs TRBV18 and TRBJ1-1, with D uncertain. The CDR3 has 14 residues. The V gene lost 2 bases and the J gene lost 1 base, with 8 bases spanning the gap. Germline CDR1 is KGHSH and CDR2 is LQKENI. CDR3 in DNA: TGTGCCAGCTCACCAAGCCAACCGAACACTGAAGCTTTCTTT. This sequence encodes CASSPSQPNTEAFF.

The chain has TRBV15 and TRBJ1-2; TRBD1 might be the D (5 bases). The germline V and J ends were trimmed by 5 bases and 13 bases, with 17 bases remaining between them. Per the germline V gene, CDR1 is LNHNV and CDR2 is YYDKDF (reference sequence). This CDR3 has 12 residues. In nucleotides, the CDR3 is TGTGCCACCAGCGGAGGGACCGTCCGCTCCACCTTC. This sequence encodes CATSGGTVRSTF.

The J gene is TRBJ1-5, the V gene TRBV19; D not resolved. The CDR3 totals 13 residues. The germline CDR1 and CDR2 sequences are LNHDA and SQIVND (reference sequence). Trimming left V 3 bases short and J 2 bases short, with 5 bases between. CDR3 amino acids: CASSIGGNQPQHF. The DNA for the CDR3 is TGTGCCAGTAGTATCGGGGGCAATCAGCCCCAGCATTTT.

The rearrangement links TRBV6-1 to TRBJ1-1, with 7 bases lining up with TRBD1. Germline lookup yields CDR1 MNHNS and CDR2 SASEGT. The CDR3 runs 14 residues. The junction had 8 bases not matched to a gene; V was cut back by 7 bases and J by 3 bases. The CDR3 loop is CASIRQGAYTEAFF. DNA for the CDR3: TGTGCCAGCATACGACAGGGCGCTTACACTGAAGCTTTCTTT.

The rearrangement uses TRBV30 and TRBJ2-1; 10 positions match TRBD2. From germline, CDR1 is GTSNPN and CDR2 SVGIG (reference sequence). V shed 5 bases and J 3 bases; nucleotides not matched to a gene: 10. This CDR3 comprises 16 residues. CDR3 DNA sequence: TGTGCCTGGGGCTCTAGCGGGGGAGATTTCTACAATGAGCAGTTCTTC. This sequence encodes CAWGSSGGDFYNEQFF.

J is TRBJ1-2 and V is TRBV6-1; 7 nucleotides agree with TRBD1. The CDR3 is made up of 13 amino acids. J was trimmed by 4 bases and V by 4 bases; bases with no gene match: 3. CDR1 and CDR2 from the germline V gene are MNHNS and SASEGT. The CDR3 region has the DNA TGTGCCAGCAGTGTGGCAGGGGGCTATGGCTACACCTTC. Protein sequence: CASSVAGGYGYTF.

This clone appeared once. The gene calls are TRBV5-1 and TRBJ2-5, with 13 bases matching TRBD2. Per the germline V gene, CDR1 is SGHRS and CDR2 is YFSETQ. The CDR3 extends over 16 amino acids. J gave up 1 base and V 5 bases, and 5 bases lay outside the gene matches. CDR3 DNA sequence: TGCGCCAGCAGGACCGGGACTAGCGGGGTCCAAGAGACCCAGTACTTC. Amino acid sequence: CASRTGTSGVQETQYF.

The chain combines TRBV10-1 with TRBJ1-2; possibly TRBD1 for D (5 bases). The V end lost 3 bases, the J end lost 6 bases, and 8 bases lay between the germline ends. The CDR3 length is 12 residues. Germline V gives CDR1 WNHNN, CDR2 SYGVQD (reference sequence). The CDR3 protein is CASSDTGDGYTF. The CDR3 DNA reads TGCGCCAGCAGTGACACGGGGGATGGCTACACCTTC.

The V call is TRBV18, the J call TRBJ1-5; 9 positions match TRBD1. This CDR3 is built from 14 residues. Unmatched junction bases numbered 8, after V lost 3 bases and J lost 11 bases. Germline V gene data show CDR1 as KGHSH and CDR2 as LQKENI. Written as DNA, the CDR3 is TGTGCCAGCTCACCGCCGGGACAGGGAAGGGCCCAGCATTTT. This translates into CASSPPGQGRAQHF.

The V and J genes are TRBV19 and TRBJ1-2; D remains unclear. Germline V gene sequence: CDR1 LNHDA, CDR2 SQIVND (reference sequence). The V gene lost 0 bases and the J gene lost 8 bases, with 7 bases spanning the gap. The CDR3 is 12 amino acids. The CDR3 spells CASSIEKRGYTF. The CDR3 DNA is TGTGCCAGTAGTATAGAGAAAAGAGGCTACACCTTC.

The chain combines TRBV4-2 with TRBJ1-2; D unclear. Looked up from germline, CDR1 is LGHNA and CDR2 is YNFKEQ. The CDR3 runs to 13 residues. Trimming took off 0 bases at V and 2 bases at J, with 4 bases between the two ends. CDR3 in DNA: TGTGCCAGCAGCCAAGAAGGGAACTATGGCTACACCTTC. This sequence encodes CASSQEGNYGYTF.

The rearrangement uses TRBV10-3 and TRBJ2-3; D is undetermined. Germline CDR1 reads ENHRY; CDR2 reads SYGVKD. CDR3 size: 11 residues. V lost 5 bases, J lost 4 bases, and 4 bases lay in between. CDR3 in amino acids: CAISLADTQYF. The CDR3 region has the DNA TGTGCCATCAGTTTAGCAGATACGCAGTATTTT.

CDR3 in amino acids: CATSRDIRTEAFF. The CDR3 bases are TGTGCCACCAGCAGAGACATCCGCACTGAAGCTTTCTTT. This chain links TRBV15 with TRBJ1-1; D is uncertain. The V gene lost 0 bases and the J gene lost 4 bases, with 6 bases spanning the gap. The CDR3 length is 13 residues. The germline V gene encodes CDR1 LNHNV and CDR2 YYDKDF (reference sequence). Full variable domain (rest looked up from reference TRBV15 and TRBJ1-1): DAMVIQNPRYQVTQFGKPVTLSCSQTLNHNVMYWYQQKSSQAPKLLFHYYDKDFNNEADTPDNFQSRRPNTSFCFLDIRSPGLGDTAMYLCATSRDIRTEAFFGQGTRLTVV.

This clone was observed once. Here the CDR3 DNA reads TGTGCCAGCAGTGAAGTGGGGGGGCTTTCCTACGAGCAGTACTTC. Its protein product is CASSEVGGLSYEQYF. The rearrangement joins TRBV2 to TRBJ2-7; maybe TRBD2 (7 bases). Trimming removed 1 base from V and 1 base from J, with 11 bases in between. CDR3 length: 15 amino acids. Germline V CDR1 and CDR2: SNHLY, FYNNEI. Together with reference TRBV2 and TRBJ2-7, the CDR3 gives the full variable domain: EPEVTQTPSHQVTQMGQEVILRCVPISNHLYFYWYRQILGQKVEFLVSFYNNEISEKSEIFDDQFSVERPDGSNFTLKIRSTKLEDSAMYFCASSEVGGLSYEQYFGPGTRLTVT.

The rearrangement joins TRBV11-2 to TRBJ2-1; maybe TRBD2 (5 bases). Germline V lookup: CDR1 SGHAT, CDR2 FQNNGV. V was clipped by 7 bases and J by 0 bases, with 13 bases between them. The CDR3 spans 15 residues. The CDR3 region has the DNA TGTGCCAGCACCCTAGCCCGACACTCCTACAATGAGCAGTTCTTC. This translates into CASTLARHSYNEQFF.

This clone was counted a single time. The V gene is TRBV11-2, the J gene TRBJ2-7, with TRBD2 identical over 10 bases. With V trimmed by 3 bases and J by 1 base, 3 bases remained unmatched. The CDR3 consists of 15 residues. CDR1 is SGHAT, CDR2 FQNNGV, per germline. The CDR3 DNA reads TGTGCCAGCAGCTTCGGACTAGCGGCATCCTACGAGCAGTACTTC. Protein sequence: CASSFGLAASYEQYF. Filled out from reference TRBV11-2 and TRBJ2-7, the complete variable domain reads EAGVAQSPRYKIIEKRQSVAFWCNPISGHATLYWYQQILGQGPKLLIQFQNNGVVDDSQLPKDRFSAERLKGVDSTLKIQPAKLEDSAVYLCASSFGLAASYEQYFGPGTRLTVT.